This T cell receptor (beta chain) stems from a study of control samples from healthy donors and cancer patients. In germline, CDR1 is LNHDA, CDR2 SQIVND (reference sequence). Trimming pared 2 bases from V and 3 bases from J, leaving 23 bases between. The CDR3 runs 20 residues. Sequenced by immunoSEQ multiplex PCR; TCRdb stores in-frame clones only, minus some. The profile covers about 410,000 clones, with 75% to 95% appearing a single time and 5% to 8% taken by the ten largest. The chain carries TRBV19 and TRBJ2-6; D possibly corresponds to TRBD1 (7 bases). Material for sequencing was PBMCs. This TCR was recovered from a man in his forties with head and neck cancer. The CDR3 spells CASSISPRQGLRDGANVLTF. The CDR3 DNA is TGTGCCAGTAGTATAAGCCCGAGACAGGGACTGAGGGATGGGGCCAACGTCCTGACTTTC.